This T cell receptor (beta chain) was captured by sequencing in a study of blood T cell repertoires in COVID-19. The overall study: Sites in the United States, Italy and Spain provided acute and convalescent COVID-19 samples. Sources were T cells, B-cell-depleted T cells, or PBMCs; the material itself was cDNA or gDNA.

V was clipped by 2 bases and J by 5 bases; unmatched bases: 7. The CDR3 length is 16 residues. Germline V gene data show CDR1 as LGHDT and CDR2 as YNNKEL (reference sequence). How the authors handled the data: For nucleated cells, counts were estimated from reference gene primer amplification. Some clones are missing from TCRdb's copy, which holds only in-frame ones; the method was immunoSEQ multiplex PCR. For V, J and clone size, that table is used; D and trimming come from the DNA. The table has 35,000 to 40,000 clones, 70% to 90% seen once. Sample: peripheral blood. The J gene is TRBJ2-7, the V gene TRBV3-1 (or the pseudogene TRBV3-2), with TRBD1 identical over 12 bases. This receptor was taken from a man in his sixties with active COVID-19. The CDR3 loop reads CASSQPGGQGADEQYF. The CDR3 nucleotides are TGTGCCAGCAGCCAACCCGGGGGACAGGGGGCAGACGAGCAGTACTTC.